This entry lists 25 T cell receptor beta chains sequenced from one sample in a study of T cells in Graves' hyperthyroidism and ophthalmopathy. Regions amplified from RNA transcripts were the TCR beta CDR3 regions. The primer set for the first-round RT-PCR of the TCR CDR3 was HTBI. One entry per CDR3 protein results from TCRdb running MiXCR on the multiplex PCR reads. The repertoire holds 610,000 or so distinct CDR3 sequences, with 35% to 55% as singletons. The sequenced sample was peripheral blood or thyroid tissue (not recorded which). These receptors all stem from a woman in her late teens or twenties with Graves' hyperthyroidism.

The V and J genes are TRBV7-2 and TRBJ1-1; tentative D call: TRBD1 (6 bases). The CDR3 contains 14 residues. Trimming took off 6 bases at V and 1 base at J, with 12 bases between the two ends. Per germline, CDR1 SGHTA and CDR2 FQGNSA. CDR3 loop: CASRTQGTNTEAFF. CDR3 nucleotide sequence: TGTGCCAGCAGAACTCAGGGGACGAACACTGAAGCTTTCTTT.

This clonotype has a single count. This chain's CDR3 is CAIRTPGQDNTF. The CDR3 bases are TGTGCCATCAGGACCCCGGGACAGGACAACACCTTC. The chain combines TRBV10-3 with TRBJ1-2; 8 bases are shared with TRBD1. Unmatched junction bases numbered 9, after V lost 6 bases and J lost 12 bases. Germline lookup yields CDR1 ENHRY and CDR2 SYGVKD. The CDR3 runs 12 residues.

This clonotype showed up just a few times. The gene calls are TRBV7-9 and TRBJ1-3; 7 bases fit TRBD1. The CDR3 loop spans 13 amino acids. The V gene end was trimmed by 5 bases and the J gene end by 9 bases; junction bases not matched to a gene: 7. From germline, CDR1 is SEHNR and CDR2 FQNEAQ (reference sequence). Here the CDR3 reads CASSPVGGCTIYF. DNA for the CDR3: TGTGCCAGCAGCCCGGTAGGGGGCTGCACCATATATTTT.

Notes on this clonotype: One base away lies a much larger clone, so this may be a sequencing read error. The rearrangement joins TRBV4-3 to TRBJ2-7; D remains unclear. The CDR3 is made up of 14 amino acids. Trimming took 0 bases from V and 1 from J, leaving 7 bases between them. Germline assignment: CDR1 LGHNA and CDR2 YSLEER. The CDR3 loop is CASSQDLRSYEQYF. The CDR3 DNA reads TGCGCCAGCAGCCAAGATCTCCGGTCCTACGAGCAGTACTTC.

The gene calls are TRBV7-9 and TRBJ2-7; D is possibly TRBD2 (6 bases). Trimming took off 5 bases at V and 2 bases at J, with 13 bases between the two ends. This CDR3 contains 14 residues. The germline V gene encodes CDR1 SEHNR and CDR2 FQNEAQ (reference sequence). CDR3 nucleotides: TGTGCCAGCAGCCCTAGCGTTGGGGCCTACGAGCAGTACTTC. This translates into CASSPSVGAYEQYF.

The count of this clonotype is one. This sequence joins TRBV6-5 and TRBJ2-7; 7 bases agree with TRBD1. The CDR3 contains 14 residues. Germline CDR1 and CDR2: MNHEY and SVGAGI. V shed 5 bases and J 0 bases; nucleotides not matched to a gene: 4. This CDR3 reads CASSQGQTSYEQYF. CDR3 coding DNA: TGTGCCAGCAGTCAGGGACAGACCTCCTACGAGCAGTACTTC.

This clonotype was counted at least ten times. V usage is TRBV6-1 and J usage is TRBJ1-1; D remains unclear. The CDR3 loop spans 15 amino acids. Germline CDR1 is MNHNS and CDR2 is SASEGT. V gave up 1 base and J gave up 0 bases, with 9 bases separating them. This CDR3 is CASSEERRVNTEAFF. In DNA, the CDR3 is TGTGCCAGCAGTGAAGAGCGACGGGTGAACACTGAAGCTTTCTTT.

In this sample, this clonotype turned up many times. V gene TRBV15 combines with J gene TRBJ2-6; no definite D call. This CDR3 spans 16 amino acids. Trimming left V 0 bases short and J 2 bases short, with 8 bases between. Per the germline V gene, CDR1 is LNHNV and CDR2 is YYDKDF (reference sequence). As DNA, the CDR3 is TGTGCCACCAGCAGAGATCAGGAAACTGGGGCCAACGTCCTGACTTTC. It encodes CATSRDQETGANVLTF.

This clonotype was counted between two and nine times. The CDR3 region is CASSQDWVTEQFF. DNA of the CDR3: TGTGCCAGCAGCCAAGATTGGGTGACAGAGCAGTTCTTC. The chain employs TRBV4-2 and TRBJ2-1; D not certain. Per the germline V gene, CDR1 is LGHNA and CDR2 is YNFKEQ. V was shortened by 0 bases and J by 10 bases, with 10 bases between the two germline ends. The length of the CDR3 is 13 residues.

The chain carries TRBV10-3 and TRBJ2-6; 11 nucleotides line up with TRBD1. V lost 6 bases and J lost 4; bases outside the gene matches: 8. Germline assignment: CDR1 ENHRY and CDR2 SYGVKD. This CDR3 contains 17 residues. CDR3 amino acids: CAIRRGTGGSGANVLTF. The CDR3 DNA reads as TGTGCCATCAGACGAGGGACAGGGGGTTCCGGGGCCAACGTCCTGACTTTC.

Turning to this clonotype: A much bigger clone sits one base away, suggesting this may be a read error. The chain joins TRBV20-1 to TRBJ2-7, with D perhaps matching TRBD2 (6 bases). Trimming stripped 1 base from V and 3 bases from J, with 16 bases between. Germline values: CDR1 DFQATT, CDR2 SNEGSKA (reference sequence). This CDR3 spans 15 amino acids. The CDR3 sequence: CSARGQGGVSYEQYF. Written as DNA, the CDR3 is TGCAGTGCTAGAGGTCAGGGCGGGGTTAGCTACGAGCAGTACTTC.

As for this clonotype: One end of the junction varies from germline; a read error may be responsible. This chain joins TRBV7-8 and TRBJ2-7, with 7 bases matching TRBD2. CDR3 length: 15 amino acids. Germline-derived CDR1 and CDR2 are SGHVS and FQNEAQ. CDR3 residues: CASSQDGAGANEQYF. In nucleotides, the CDR3 is TGCGCCAGCAGCCAAGATGGGGCGGGAGCAAACGAGCAGTACTTC.

This chain links TRBV24-1 with TRBJ2-5; D possibly corresponds to TRBD1 (5 bases). Germline CDR1 KGHDR, CDR2 SFDVKD. The CDR3 is made up of 14 amino acids. V dropped 0 bases and J dropped 1 base, with 5 bases sitting between them. The CDR3 sequence is CATSDLRGQETQYF. The CDR3 DNA sequence: TGTGCCACCAGTGATTTGAGGGGCCAAGAGACCCAGTACTTC.

Details on this clonotype: The junction and the germline gene differ at one end; a read error may be behind it. V usage is TRBV2 and J usage is TRBJ1-2; D unresolved. The CDR3 is 16 residues long. Germline CDR1 and CDR2: SNHLY and FYNNEI. In nucleotides, the CDR3 is TGTGCCAGCAGCGAAGTGGTGGCCGGGTCTACCTATGGCTACACCTTC. Its protein product is CASSEVVAGSTYGYTF.

In its sample, this clonotype was seen a few times. At one end, the junction sequence differs from germline, possibly due to a read error. The chain employs TRBV7-8 and TRBJ1-4; no reliable D call. This CDR3 spans 14 amino acids. Looked up from germline, CDR1 is SGHVS and CDR2 is FQNEAQ. CDR3 sequence (DNA): TGTGCCAGCAGCCAGGACCCAGCAAATGGAAAACTGTTTTTT. The encoded protein is CASSQDPANGKLFF.

Notes on this clonotype: At one end, the junction sequence differs from germline, possibly due to a read error. The chain links TRBV5-1 to TRBJ1-2, with D hard to call. CDR1 and CDR2 (germline): SGHRS, YFSETQ. This CDR3 is 15 amino acids long. For the CDR3, the DNA is TGTGCCAGCAGCACCCAAAGCGGACCAAATTATGGCTACACCTTC. Protein: CASSTQSGPNYGYTF.

This clonotype appeared a few times. Here the CDR3 reads CASSSGQGSSYEQYF. The CDR3 nucleotides read TGTGCCAGCAGTTCGGGACAGGGGAGCTCCTACGAGCAGTACTTC. The V call is TRBV2, the J call TRBJ2-7; 10 bases map to TRBD1. The CDR3 runs to 15 residues. The V gene's germline CDR1 is SNHLY and CDR2 FYNNEI. The trim removed 5 bases at V and 0 bases at J, leaving 4 bases unmatched. The full variable domain, its missing parts supplied by reference TRBV2 and TRBJ2-7, is EPEVTQTPSHQVTQMGQEVILRCVPISNHLYFYWYRQILGQKVEFLVSFYNNEISEKSEIFDDQFSVERPDGSNFTLKIRSTKLEDSAMYFCASSSGQGSSYEQYFGPGTRLTVT.

The J gene is TRBJ2-7, the V gene TRBV7-8; 9 bases fit TRBD1. CDR1 is SGHVS, CDR2 FQNEAQ, per germline. CDR3 length: 14 residues. V was clipped by 7 bases and J by 2 bases; unmatched bases: 6. Here the CDR3 DNA reads TGTGCCAGCACCAGGACAGGGGCCACCTACGAGCAGTACTTC. Translated, it gives CASTRTGATYEQYF. Based on the CDR3 plus reference TRBV7-8 and TRBJ2-7, the full variable domain is GAGVSQSPRYKVAKRGQDVALRCDPISGHVSLFWYQQALGQGPEFLTYFQNEAQLDKSGLPSDRFFAERPEGSVSTLKIQRTQQEDSAVYLCASTRTGATYEQYFGPGTRLTVT.

This clonotype came up many times. This chain joins TRBV20-1 and TRBJ2-7, with 8 bases aligning to TRBD2. Germline values: CDR1 DFQATT, CDR2 SNEGSKA (reference sequence). The CDR3 totals 12 residues. Trimming took 3 bases from V and 5 from J; bases not matched to a gene: 3. The CDR3 DNA sequence: TGCAGTGCTAGGCGGGAGGTCAACGAGCAGTACTTC. Protein sequence: CSARREVNEQYF.

This clonotype has a handful of counts. The gene calls are TRBV10-3 and TRBJ2-3; no reliable D call. There are 12 residues in the CDR3. V lost 10 bases and J lost 7, with 15 bases in between. Germline V gives CDR1 ENHRY, CDR2 SYGVKD. The CDR3 protein is CATQEALNTQYF. CDR3 coding DNA: TGTGCCACCCAAGAGGCTCTAAATACGCAGTATTTT.

This clonotype was observed at least ten times. V and J are TRBV10-3 and TRBJ2-5; D remains ambiguous. V lost 6 bases, J lost 1 base, and 9 bases lay in between. The CDR3 covers 13 residues. In germline, CDR1 is ENHRY, CDR2 SYGVKD. DNA for the CDR3: TGTGCCATCAGACCGAAACGCCAAGAGACCCAGTACTTC. Translating gives CAIRPKRQETQYF.

The count of this clonotype is one. V and J are TRBV29-1 and TRBJ2-5; D ambiguous. V shed 6 bases and J shed 7 bases, with 9 bases lying between them. This CDR3 comprises 10 residues. The germline V gene has CDR1 SQVTM and CDR2 ANQGSEA. Here the CDR3 reads CSVTTGTQYF. In nucleotides, the CDR3 is TGCAGCGTAACAACGGGGACCCAGTACTTC. Full variable domain (rest looked up from reference TRBV29-1 and TRBJ2-5): SAVISQKPSRDICQRGTSLTIQCQVDSQVTMMFWYRQQPGQSLTLIATANQGSEATYESGFVIDKFPISRPNLTFSTLTVSNMSPEDSSIYLCSVTTGTQYFGPGTRLLVL.

V usage is TRBV29-1 and J usage is TRBJ1-2; no clear D. Germline lookup yields CDR1 SQVTM and CDR2 ANQGSEA. CDR3 length: 12 amino acids. V was shortened by 2 bases and J by 6 bases, with 10 bases between the two germline ends. The CDR3 loop reads CSVENHRNGYTF. The CDR3 region has the DNA TGCAGCGTTGAAAACCACCGAAATGGCTACACCTTC.

This clonotype was seen a few times. The rearrangement uses TRBV3-1 and TRBJ2-7; 9 nucleotides line up with TRBD2. Looked up from germline, CDR1 is LGHDT and CDR2 is YNNKEL (reference sequence). The CDR3 contains 15 residues. Trimming took 3 bases from V and 4 from J; bases not matched to a gene: 7. CDR3 coding DNA: TGTGCCAGCAGCCAGCCGGGACTAGCTTCGTACGAGCAGTACTTC. As protein: CASSQPGLASYEQYF.

This clonotype was found many times. The chain combines TRBV5-1 with TRBJ1-6, with D perhaps matching TRBD1 (5 bases). The CDR3 extends over 14 amino acids. V gave up 4 bases and J gave up 8 bases, with 13 bases separating them. Germline V gives CDR1 SGHRS, CDR2 YFSETQ. Here the CDR3 DNA reads TGCGCCAGCAGCCCGACAGTAGAGGATTCACCCCTCCACTTT. Translating gives CASSPTVEDSPLHF.